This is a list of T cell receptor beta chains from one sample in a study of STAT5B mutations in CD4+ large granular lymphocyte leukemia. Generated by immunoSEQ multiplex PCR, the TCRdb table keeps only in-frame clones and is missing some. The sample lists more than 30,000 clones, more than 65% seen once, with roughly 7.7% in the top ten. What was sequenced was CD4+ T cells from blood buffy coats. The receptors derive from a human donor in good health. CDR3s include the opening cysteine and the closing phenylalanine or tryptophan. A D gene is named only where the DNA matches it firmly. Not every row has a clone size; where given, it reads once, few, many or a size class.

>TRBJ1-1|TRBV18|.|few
CASSPDARDTEAFF
TGTGCCAGCTCCCCCGACGCTAGGGACACTGAAGCTTTCTTT
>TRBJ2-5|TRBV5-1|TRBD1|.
CASSPDGQGGETQYF
TGCGCCAGCAGCCCTGACGGACAGGGCGGAGAGACCCAGTACTTC
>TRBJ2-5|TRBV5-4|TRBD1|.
CASMPGGGETQYF
TGTGCCAGCATGCCAGGGGGTGGTGAGACCCAGTACTTC
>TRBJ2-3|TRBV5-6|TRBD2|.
CASSLDEGGRATDTQYF
TGTGCCAGCAGCTTGGACGAGGGCGGGAGGGCCACAGATACGCAGTATTTT
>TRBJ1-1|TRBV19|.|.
CASSSGGGGTEAFF
TGTGCCAGTAGTTCGGGAGGGGGAGGGACTGAAGCTTTCTTT
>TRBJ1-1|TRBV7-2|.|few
CASSLDSPLTEAFF
TGTGCCAGCAGCTTAGATTCTCCCCTCACTGAAGCTTTCTTT
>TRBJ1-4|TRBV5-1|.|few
CASSLERGDEKLFF
TGCGCCAGCAGCTTGGAACGAGGGGATGAAAAACTGTTTTTT
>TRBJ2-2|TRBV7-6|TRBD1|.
CASSPGGLGALNTGELFF
TGTGCCAGCAGCCCAGGGGGTCTGGGGGCTCTCAACACCGGGGAGCTGTTTTTT
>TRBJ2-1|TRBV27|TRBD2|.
CASSFSSRTRVNEQFF
TGTGCCAGCAGTTTTTCATCGAGGACTAGAGTGAATGAGCAGTTCTTC
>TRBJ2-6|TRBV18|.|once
CASSPGGRSAGANVLTF
TGTGCCAGCTCACCGGGTGGACGGTCCGCTGGGGCCAACGTCCTGACTTTC
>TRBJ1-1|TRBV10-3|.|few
CAISVGGPNTEAFF
TGTGCCATCAGTGTGGGGGGCCCGAACACTGAAGCTTTCTTT
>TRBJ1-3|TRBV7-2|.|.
CASSLSGGSGNTIYF
TGTGCCAGCAGCTTAAGCGGGGGATCTGGAAACACCATATATTTT
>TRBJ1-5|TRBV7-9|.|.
CASSRTASNQPQHF
TGTGCCAGCAGCCGGACAGCTAGCAATCAGCCCCAGCATTTT
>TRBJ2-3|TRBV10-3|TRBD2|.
CAISPGRGGDTQYF
TGTGCCATCAGCCCCGGGAGGGGTGGAGATACGCAGTATTTT
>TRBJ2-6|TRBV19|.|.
CASHQGTGANVLTF
TGTGCCAGTCATCAGGGGACCGGGGCCAACGTCCTGACTTTC
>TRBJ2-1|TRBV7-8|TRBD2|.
CASSLGGGSTYNEQFF
TGTGCCAGCAGCTTAGGTGGCGGGAGCACCTACAATGAGCAGTTCTTC
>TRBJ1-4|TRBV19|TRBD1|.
CASSPTGTGGNEKLFF
TGTGCCAGTAGTCCGACTGGGACAGGGGGTAATGAAAAACTGTTTTTT
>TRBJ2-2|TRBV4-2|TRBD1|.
CASSQVGGQTQSTGELFF
TGTGCCAGCAGCCAAGTTGGGGGACAGACCCAGAGCACCGGGGAGCTGTTTTTT
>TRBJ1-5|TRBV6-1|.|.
CASSEARALEPQHF
TGTGCCAGCAGTGAAGCGCGGGCTTTGGAGCCCCAGCATTTT
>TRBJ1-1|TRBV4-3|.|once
CASSRRVDAEAFF
TGCGCCAGCAGCCGCAGGGTCGATGCTGAAGCTTTCTTT
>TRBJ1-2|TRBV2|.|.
CASRGPGFNYGYTF
TGTGCCAGCAGGGGCCCAGGATTTAACTATGGCTACACCTTC
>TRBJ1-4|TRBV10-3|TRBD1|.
CATAWTGGEKLFF
TGTGCCACCGCGTGGACAGGGGGGGAAAAACTGTTTTTT
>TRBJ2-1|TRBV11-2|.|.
CASSQIGTSNNEQFF
TGTGCCAGCAGCCAAATCGGGACTTCTAACAATGAGCAGTTCTTC
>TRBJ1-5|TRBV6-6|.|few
CASSLGAEVGNQPQHF
TGTGCCAGCAGCCTCGGGGCCGAAGTTGGGAATCAGCCCCAGCATTTT
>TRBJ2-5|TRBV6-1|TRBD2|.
CASSASGGAQETQYF
TGTGCCAGCAGCGCTAGCGGGGGGGCCCAAGAGACCCAGTACTTC
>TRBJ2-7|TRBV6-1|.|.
CASSARRQPGEVSYEQYF
TGTGCCAGCAGTGCCCGGCGACAGCCCGGAGAGGTTTCCTACGAGCAGTACTTC
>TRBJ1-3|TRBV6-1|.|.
CASSDPAGGASGNTIYF
TGTGCCAGCAGTGATCCTGCTGGGGGGGCCTCTGGAAACACCATATATTTT
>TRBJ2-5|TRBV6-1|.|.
CASSAGLGETQYF
TGTGCCAGCAGTGCGGGGCTTGGGGAGACCCAGTACTTC
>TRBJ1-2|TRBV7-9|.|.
CASSPPTASNYGYTF
TGTGCCAGCAGCCCCCCGACCGCTTCTAACTATGGCTACACCTTC
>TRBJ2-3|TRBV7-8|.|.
CASSSATRGTDTQYF
TGTGCCAGCAGCTCCGCGACACGGGGTACAGATACGCAGTATTTT
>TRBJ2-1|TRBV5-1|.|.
CASSLEGSKSHEQFF
TGCGCCAGCAGCTTGGAGGGGAGCAAAAGCCATGAGCAGTTCTTC
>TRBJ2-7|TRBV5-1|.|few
CASSLDRGPYEQYF
TGCGCCAGCAGCTTGGACAGAGGGCCCTACGAGCAGTACTTC
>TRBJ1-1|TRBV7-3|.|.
CASSPWLGSTEAFF
TGTGCCAGCAGCCCCTGGTTGGGGTCCACTGAAGCTTTCTTT